These 25 T cell receptor beta chains came from one sample sequenced in a study of blood T cell repertoires in COVID-19 (dated by TCRdb to 2018 to 2021). The library was prepared using the immunoSEQ multiplex PCR assay. Drawn from immuneACCESS, this table holds only the in-frame rearrangements with V and J called that TCRdb kept. Clones are partly lost; checked studies trace under half to an unresolved V gene and leave the rest unexplained. The sample data list 95,000 to 110,000 clones, and 84% of these were observed just once. The ten largest make up roughly 4.6% of the sample. Sequencing used peripheral blood. Receptors originate from a human donor in a cohort sampled during active COVID-19.

V and J are TRBV7-6 and TRBJ1-1; D gene ambiguous. Trimming took 5 bases from V and 1 from J, leaving 11 bases between them. This CDR3 is built from 14 residues. The germline V gene encodes CDR1 SGHVS and CDR2 FNYEAQ. The CDR3 DNA follows: TGTGCCAGCAGCGCGTTGATCGCGAACACTGAAGCTTTCTTT. Translated: CASSALIANTEAFF.

This clone was observed a single time. This chain connects TRBV7-8 to TRBJ1-1, with D tentatively TRBD1 (6 bases). CDR1 and CDR2 (germline): SGHVS, FQNEAQ. The CDR3 has 12 amino acids. V gave up 4 bases and J gave up 7 bases, with 10 bases separating them. The CDR3 loop is CASSSLQGEAFF. CDR3 sequence (DNA): TGTGCCAGCAGCTCACTACAGGGTGAAGCTTTCTTT.

The chain joins TRBV19 to TRBJ2-2; TRBD2 agrees at 7 bases. The CDR3 length is 14 residues. Germline CDR1 LNHDA, CDR2 SQIVND (reference sequence). Unmatched junction bases numbered 11, after V lost 8 bases and J lost 8 bases. The CDR3 DNA follows: TGTGCCAGTGGGACCGGGACTACGGAGGGGGAGCTGTTTTTT. The encoded protein is CASGTGTTEGELFF.

The V call is TRBV13, the J call TRBJ2-2; D gene ambiguous. V lost 4 bases and J 5 bases, leaving 23 bases between the germline ends. The CDR3 is made up of 18 amino acids. Germline CDR1 reads PRHDT; CDR2 reads FYEKMQ (reference sequence). CDR3: CASSSRLAGYGTTGELFF. For the CDR3, the DNA is TGTGCCAGCAGCTCCCGGCTGGCAGGTTACGGAACTACCGGGGAGCTGTTTTTT.

The J gene is TRBJ2-3, the V gene TRBV7-2, with TRBD2 matching over 15 bases. CDR3 length: 19 amino acids. J was trimmed by 4 bases and V by 5 bases; bases with no gene match: 13. The germline V gene encodes CDR1 SGHTA and CDR2 FQGNSA. DNA for the CDR3: TGTGCCAGCAGCCCCACCGGGACTAGCGGGAGGCTGGGGCCAGATACGCAGTATTTT. Translated, it gives CASSPTGTSGRLGPDTQYF.

The V gene is TRBV30, the J gene TRBJ1-2; a possible D gene is TRBD1 (5 bases). V lost 0 bases and J lost 4, with 12 bases in between. Looked up from germline, CDR1 is GTSNPN and CDR2 is SVGIG (reference sequence). The CDR3 is 14 amino acids. The CDR3 region is CAWSVKGSSYGYTF. In DNA form, the CDR3 reads TGTGCCTGGAGTGTAAAGGGGTCGTCCTATGGCTACACCTTC.

V gene TRBV7-8 combines with J gene TRBJ2-3, with TRBD2 matching 9 bases. V shed 5 bases and J 0 bases; nucleotides not matched to a gene: 3. The CDR3 runs 15 residues. CDR1 and CDR2 from the germline V gene are SGHVS and FQNEAQ. CDR3 sequence: CASSPTSGSTDTQYF. In nucleotides, the CDR3 is TGTGCCAGCAGCCCCACTAGCGGGAGCACAGATACGCAGTATTTT. Full variable domain (rest looked up from reference TRBV7-8 and TRBJ2-3): GAGVSQSPRYKVAKRGQDVALRCDPISGHVSLFWYQQALGQGPEFLTYFQNEAQLDKSGLPSDRFFAERPEGSVSTLKIQRTQQEDSAVYLCASSPTSGSTDTQYFGPGTRLTVL.

V gene TRBV4-1 combines with J gene TRBJ2-3, with 9 bases lining up with TRBD1. This CDR3 comprises 16 residues. V dropped 1 base and J dropped 6; count of bases not matched to a gene: 8. The V gene's germline CDR1 is MGHRA and CDR2 YSYEKL. In DNA form, the CDR3 reads TGCGCCAGCAGCCAAGCCGGGACAGGGACCTTGGATACGCAGTATTTT. This gives the protein CASSQAGTGTLDTQYF.

J is TRBJ2-5 and V is TRBV5-4; 12 positions agree with TRBD2. The CDR3 runs 19 residues. V dropped 0 bases and J dropped 3; count of bases not matched to a gene: 12. The germline V gene has CDR1 SGHNT and CDR2 YYREEE (reference sequence). The CDR3 coding sequence is TGTGCCAGCAGCTTGGACAGGAAAACTAGCGGGAGGCTTGAAGAGACCCAGTACTTC. As protein: CASSLDRKTSGRLEETQYF.

This clone showed up just a few times. The J gene is TRBJ1-5, the V gene TRBV2, with 9 bases identical to TRBD1. Germline CDR1 is SNHLY and CDR2 is FYNNEI. Trimming took 8 bases from V and 4 from J; bases not matched to a gene: 9. This CDR3 spans 15 amino acids. The CDR3: CASRGQGLRNQPQHF. CDR3 sequence (DNA): TGTGCCAGCCGGGGACAGGGCTTACGGAATCAGCCCCAGCATTTT.

V and J are TRBV5-1 and TRBJ2-1, with a possible D match to TRBD2 (5 bases). From germline, CDR1 is SGHRS and CDR2 YFSETQ. CDR3 length: 15 residues. The V end was cut by 4 bases, the J end by 7 bases, with 18 bases between. The CDR3 nucleotides read TGCGCCAGCAGCAAAGCGGTAGCTTATTGGAATGAGCAGTTCTTC. Residues: CASSKAVAYWNEQFF.

The rearrangement links TRBV2 to TRBJ1-1; possible D gene TRBD1, 5 bases. Per germline, CDR1 SNHLY and CDR2 FYNNEI. Between the trimmed V and J ends, which lost 2 bases and 1 base, there was a span of 5 bases. This CDR3 has 13 amino acids. Here the CDR3 reads CASSEQGNTEAFF. CDR3 nucleotides: TGTGCCAGCAGTGAACAGGGGAACACTGAAGCTTTCTTT.

This clone was seen a few times. The V gene is TRBV7-9, the J gene TRBJ2-7; 11 nucleotides align to TRBD1. The CDR3 totals 14 residues. Germline lookup yields CDR1 SEHNR and CDR2 FQNEAQ (reference sequence). J lost 6 bases, V lost 5 bases, and 6 bases had no gene match. CDR3 sequence (DNA): TGTGCCAGCAGCCCAAGGACAGGGGGCTTCGAGCAGTACTTC. Its protein product is CASSPRTGGFEQYF.

This chain's CDR3 is CASSLFSGTSGKTGSTQYF. In DNA form, the CDR3 reads TGTGCCAGCAGTTTATTTTCCGGGACTAGCGGGAAGACCGGGAGTACGCAGTATTTT. J is TRBJ2-3 and V is TRBV27; 13 bases align to TRBD2. V was pared by 1 base and J by 8 bases, with 15 bases of the junction left unmatched. CDR1 is MNHEY, CDR2 SMNVEV, per germline (reference sequence). The CDR3 is made up of 19 amino acids.

This clone was counted between two and nine times. This chain joins TRBV12-3 or TRBV12-4 and TRBJ2-2, with D unclear. Trimming stripped 4 bases from V and 5 bases from J, with 2 bases between. The CDR3 has 11 residues. CDR3 sequence (DNA): TGTGCCAGCAGTTCTACCGGGGAGCTGTTTTTT. This codes for CASSSTGELFF.

The chain uses TRBV6-6 and TRBJ2-2; perhaps TRBD2 as D (5 bases). Trimming cost V 7 bases and J 0 bases, with 9 bases left between them. Germline V lookup: CDR1 MNHNY, CDR2 SVGAGI (reference sequence). This CDR3 contains 14 residues. For the CDR3, the DNA is TGTGCCAGCATTCCGGGGACGAACACCGGGGAGCTGTTTTTT. Its protein product is CASIPGTNTGELFF.

J is TRBJ2-3 and V is TRBV2; TRBD2 aligns across 11 bases. With 7 bases clipped from V and 3 bases from J, the junction kept 6 bases outside the gene matches. Germline CDR1 reads SNHLY; CDR2 reads FYNNEI. The CDR3 covers 15 residues. CDR3 bases: TGTGCCAGCAAAATACTAGCGGGAGTTACAGATACGCAGTATTTT. It translates to CASKILAGVTDTQYF.

The chain recombines TRBV2 with TRBJ1-1; D not resolved. Per the germline V gene, CDR1 is SNHLY and CDR2 is FYNNEI. The CDR3 has 14 residues. Trimming left V 4 bases short and J 0 bases short, with 9 bases between. CDR3 coding DNA: TGTGCCAGCAGTGTCGGGGTTATGAACACTGAAGCTTTCTTT. The encoded protein is CASSVGVMNTEAFF.

The chain combines TRBV2 with TRBJ2-1, with D possibly being TRBD1 (5 bases). This CDR3 spans 14 amino acids. Trimming removed 3 bases from V and 3 bases from J, with 9 bases in between. Germline CDR1 is SNHLY and CDR2 is FYNNEI. CDR3 sequence reads: CASSDRVVYNEQFF. The CDR3 coding sequence is TGTGCCAGCAGTGACAGGGTTGTCTACAATGAGCAGTTCTTC.

The chain combines TRBV30 with TRBJ1-1; TRBD1 agrees at 7 bases. The ends lost 0 bases at V and 5 bases at J; junction bases unmatched: 9. Germline V gene lookup returns CDR1 GTSNPN and CDR2 SVGIG (reference sequence). The CDR3 extends over 15 amino acids. CDR3 residues: CAWSVEGGGYTEAFF. The CDR3 region has the DNA TGTGCCTGGAGTGTAGAAGGAGGGGGCTATACTGAAGCTTTCTTT.

This chain joins TRBV6-6 and TRBJ2-7, with TRBD2 identical over 14 bases. CDR3 length: 16 residues. The V gene end was trimmed by 6 bases and the J gene end by 4 bases; junction bases not matched to a gene: 8. Germline CDR1 is MNHNY and CDR2 is SVGAGI (reference sequence). The CDR3 sequence is CASSPRLAGGGYEQYF. The CDR3 nucleotides are TGTGCCAGCAGCCCTAGACTAGCGGGAGGGGGATACGAGCAGTACTTC.

This CDR3 reads CASSLGLAGRNEQFF. CDR3 nucleotides: TGTGCCAGCTCACTAGGACTAGCGGGAAGGAATGAGCAGTTCTTC. This chain links TRBV18 with TRBJ2-1, with 12 bases lining up with TRBD2. The CDR3 is 15 amino acids. The germline gives CDR1 KGHSH, CDR2 LQKENI. The V gene end was trimmed by 4 bases and the J gene end by 7 bases; junction bases not matched to a gene: 5.

This clone was picked up one time. V gene TRBV4-1 combines with J gene TRBJ1-4, with a tentative D call TRBD1 (5 bases). The germline V gene has CDR1 MGHRA and CDR2 YSYEKL. This CDR3 is built from 17 residues. The V end lost 0 bases, the J end lost 1 base, and 12 bases lay between the germline ends. CDR3 sequence (DNA): TGCGCCAGCAGCCAAGATGTGGGACTGGGAACTAATGAAAAACTGTTTTTT. As protein: CASSQDVGLGTNEKLFF.

This clone has only a few counts. CDR3 nucleotide sequence: TGTGCCAGCGCAACGGGTAGCGGGAGTTCAAATGAGCAGTTCTTC. The encoded protein is CASATGSGSSNEQFF. The rearrangement uses TRBV5-4 and TRBJ2-1, with 9 nucleotides matching TRBD2. The length of the CDR3 is 15 residues. Germline lookup yields CDR1 SGHNT and CDR2 YYREEE (reference sequence). After removal of 7 bases from V and 7 bases from J, the junction contained 12 bases not matched to a gene. The full variable domain, with the rest looked up from reference TRBV5-4 and TRBJ2-1, is ETGVTQSPTHLIKTRGQQVTLRCSSQSGHNTVSWYQQALGQGPQFIFQYYREEENGRGNFPPRFSGLQFPNYSSELNVNALELDDSALYLCASATGSGSSNEQFFGPGTRLTVL.

The chain links TRBV30 to TRBJ2-5; maybe TRBD1 (6 bases). The CDR3 loop spans 15 amino acids. Germline CDR1 GTSNPN, CDR2 SVGIG (reference sequence). The V end was cut by 0 bases, the J end by 5 bases, with 16 bases between. This CDR3 is CAWSVLTGLKETQYF. The CDR3 DNA reads TGTGCCTGGAGTGTACTTACAGGGTTAAAGGAGACCCAGTACTTC.